This T cell receptor (beta chain) originates from a study of control samples from healthy donors and cancer patients. Assay used: immunoSEQ multiplex PCR; TCRdb lists only in-frame clones, some missing. The sample holds about 170,000 clones, around nine tenths seen once. This CDR3 region has 14 residues. V lost 3 bases, J lost 0 bases, and 5 bases lay in between. From germline, CDR1 is MGHDK and CDR2 SYGVNS. This TCR was recovered from a man aged 25 to 40 in good health. The V and J genes are TRBV25-1 and TRBJ1-4; D remains ambiguous. Sequencing was performed on blood. The CDR3: CASSDSATNEKLFF. The CDR3 nucleotides read TGTGCCAGCAGTGACAGTGCAACTAATGAAAAACTGTTTTTT.